This TCR beta chain was found in a study of T-cell reconstitution after alpha-beta-depleted transplantation in children. The J segment lost 7 bases and the V segment lost 1 base, leaving 10 bases of the junction unmatched. The germline V gene has CDR1 DFQATT and CDR2 SNEGSKA (reference sequence). The CDR3 contains 15 residues. As it was prepared, the TCRbeta library received unique molecular identifiers. TCRdb re-derived calls from the PCR reads in MiXCR, one entry per CDR3 protein. The sample carries around 380,000 distinct CDR3 sequences, approximately 10% recorded once. The chain has TRBV20-1 and TRBJ1-5; 7 bases map to TRBD1. The source was PBMCs from the stem cell graft donor, collected from the stem cell graft. The clonotype originates from a human donor who donated a stem cell graft to a child with acute myeloid leukemia. For the CDR3, the DNA is TGCAGTGCTAGAGCCTCGACAGGGCGAGACCAGCCCCAGCATTTT. Encoded protein: CSARASTGRDQPQHF.